The 11 T cell receptor beta chains below come from one sample, sequenced in a study of T cell clonality in common variable immunodeficiency. Study results and caveats: Fewer deletions and N-nucleotide insertions were reportedly seen in common variable immunodeficiency TCR beta sequences.

TCRdb's copy holds only in-frame clones and misses some; the assay was immunoSEQ multiplex PCR. The sample holds 21,000 or so clones, and no clone turns up only once. Antigens for these TCRs are unknown. Input material: peripheral blood mononuclear cells. Source of these receptors: a human donor with common variable immunodeficiency.

This clone was found many times. The read falls 3 residues short of the CDR3 end, and the missing part is taken from the germline J gene. The gene calls are TRBV5-6 and TRBJ1-1; the D gene is possibly TRBD1 (6 bases). The germline V gene has CDR1 SGHDT and CDR2 YYEEEE. V shed 1 base and J shed 5 bases, with 12 bases lying between them. CDR3 length equals 14 residues. The CDR3 region is CASSLYGGRTEAFF. The DNA read from the CDR3 is TGTGCCAGCAGCTTGTACGGGGGGCGGACTGAA.

This clone showed up many times. From the germline J gene comes the end of the CDR3, since the read stops 3 residues before it. The rearrangement joins TRBV10-1 to TRBJ2-1; 7 bases are shared with TRBD1. CDR3 length equals 15 residues. V lost 2 bases to trimming and J lost 4 bases; unmatched junction nucleotides: 5. Per the germline V gene, CDR1 is WNHNN and CDR2 is SYGVQD (reference sequence). The CDR3 DNA, read in part, is TGCGCCAGCAGTGAGAGGGACAGCAATTACAATGAG. This codes for CASSERDSNYNE. The CDR3, in full, reads CASSERDSNYNEQFF.

In this sample, this clone turned up many times. CDR3 bases read: TGTGCCAGCGGCCAGAGCTCCTATAATTCACCC. Amino acid sequence: CASGQSSYNSP. The full CDR3 sequence reads CASGQSSYNSPLHF. The chain combines TRBV7-9 with TRBJ1-6; D is ambiguous. The read finishes 3 residues shy of the CDR3 end, and the germline J gene is used to complete it. The length of the CDR3 is 14 residues. The germline V gene encodes CDR1 SEHNR and CDR2 FQNEAQ (reference sequence). Trimming took 8 bases from V and 0 from J, leaving 8 bases between them. Full variable domain (rest looked up from reference TRBV7-9 and TRBJ1-6): DTGVSQNPRHKITKRGQNVTFRCDPISEHNRLYWYRQTLGQGPEFLTYFQNEAQLEKSRLLSDRFSAERPKGSFSTLEIQRTEQGDSAMYLCASGQSSYNSPLHFGNGTRLTVT.

Many counts were recorded for this clone. The DNA ends 3 residues before the CDR3 does, and the rest of the CDR3 is filled in from the germline J gene. V and J are TRBV20-1 and TRBJ1-6; 8 nucleotides match TRBD1. The CDR3 is made up of 15 amino acids. Germline CDR1 is DFQATT and CDR2 is SNEGSKA (reference sequence). With 5 bases clipped from V and 10 bases from J, the junction kept 13 bases outside the gene matches. This CDR3 is CSALRTGLQESPLHF. The DNA read from the CDR3 is TGCAGTGCTCTTAGGACAGGGCTGCAGGAATCACCC.

This clone was detected ten times or more. The read is 3 residues too short to cover the CDR3 end, so that end is filled in from the germline J gene. The rearrangement uses TRBV6-1 and TRBJ1-4, with TRBD1 identical over 11 bases. Losses at the gene ends were 4 bases for V and 8 bases for J; bases not matched to a gene: 3. Germline lookup yields CDR1 MNHNS and CDR2 SASEGT. The CDR3 has 14 amino acids. The sequenced CDR3 bases are TGTGCCAGCAGTGGGGGACAGGGGGGCGAAAAA. This codes for CASSGGQGGEK. The entire CDR3 protein is CASSGGQGGEKLFF.

This clone was seen at least ten times. Sequencing ends 3 residues short of the CDR3 end; the germline J gene provides the rest. This chain connects TRBV6-1 to TRBJ1-2; the match to TRBD1 covers 7 bases. Germline V gene lookup returns CDR1 MNHNS and CDR2 SASEGT. The V gene end was trimmed by 3 bases and the J gene end by 4 bases; junction bases not matched to a gene: 8. This CDR3 comprises 15 residues. The CDR3 loop reads CASSEPGQRSYGYTF. CDR3 DNA (partial): TGTGCCAGCAGTGAGCCGGGACAGCGAAGCTATGGC.

This clone came up many times. The CDR3 goes on 3 residues after the read ends, and that part is filled in from the germline J gene. V gene TRBV19 combines with J gene TRBJ2-3; TRBD2 matches at 7 bases. The ends lost 0 bases at V and 3 bases at J; junction bases unmatched: 3. Germline V lookup: CDR1 LNHDA, CDR2 SQIVND (reference sequence). The CDR3 totals 15 residues. The covered CDR3 bases are TGTGCCAGTAGTATAGAAATACTAGCGACAGATACG. This encodes CASSIEILATDT. The CDR3 in its entirety is CASSIEILATDTQYF.

This clone was counted at least ten times. The CDR3 sequence is CASSLDRGTGELFF. CDR3 DNA (partial): TGTGCCAGCAGTTTGGACAGGGGTACCGGGGAG. The rearrangement joins TRBV12-3 or TRBV12-4 to TRBJ2-2, with TRBD1 matching 9 bases. Coverage ceases 3 residues before the CDR3 finishes, and the germline J gene fills in the end. The V and J ends lost 3 bases and 5 bases, in that order; junction bases with no gene match: 1. The CDR3 has 14 residues.

Remarks on this clone: The DNA ends 3 residues before the CDR3 does, and the rest of the CDR3 is filled in from the germline J gene. The chain joins TRBV20-1 to TRBJ1-3; D possibly corresponds to TRBD1 (5 bases). Per germline, CDR1 DFQATT and CDR2 SNEGSKA (reference sequence). Trimming cost V 3 bases and J 2 bases, with 14 bases left between them. The CDR3 contains 15 residues. The CDR3 is CSASPRTGPGNTIYF. CDR3 bases read: TGCAGTGCTAGCCCTAGAACAGGACCTGGAAACACC.

For this clone: The read stops 3 residues short of the end of the CDR3; the missing end is completed from the germline J gene. This rearrangement joins TRBV18 to TRBJ1-3; the match to TRBD1 covers 12 bases. The CDR3 spans 16 residues. The V and J ends lost 6 bases and 4 bases, in that order; junction bases with no gene match: 7. The germline CDR1 and CDR2 sequences are KGHSH and LQKENI. The CDR3 loop is CASSGTGGISGNTIYF. Partial CDR3 DNA: TGTGCCAGCTCCGGGACAGGGGGCATCTCCGGAAACACC.

This clone was observed at least ten times. The observed sequence ends 3 residues before the CDR3 terminus, with the missing tail filled in from the germline J gene. The V call is TRBV6-2 or TRBV6-3, the J call TRBJ1-1, with D possibly being TRBD1 (5 bases). The CDR3 is 16 amino acids. The germline gives CDR1 MNHEY, CDR2 SVGEGT. V lost 7 bases to trimming and J lost 5 bases, with 23 bases between them. The CDR3 loop reads CASNPASGGGRTEAFF. Partial CDR3 DNA: TGTGCCAGCAACCCAGCCTCCGGGGGAGGGCGGACTGAA.